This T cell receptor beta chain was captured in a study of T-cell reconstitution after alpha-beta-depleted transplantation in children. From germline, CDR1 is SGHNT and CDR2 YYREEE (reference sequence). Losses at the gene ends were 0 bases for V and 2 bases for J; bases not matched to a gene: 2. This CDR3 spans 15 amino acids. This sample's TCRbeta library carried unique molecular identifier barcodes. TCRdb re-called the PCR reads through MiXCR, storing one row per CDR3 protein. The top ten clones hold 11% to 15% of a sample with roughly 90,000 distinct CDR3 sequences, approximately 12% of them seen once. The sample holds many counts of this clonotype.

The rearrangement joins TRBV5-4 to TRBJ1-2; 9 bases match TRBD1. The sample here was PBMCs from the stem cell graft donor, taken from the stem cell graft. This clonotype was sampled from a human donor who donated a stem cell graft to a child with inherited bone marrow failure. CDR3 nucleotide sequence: TGTGCCAGCAGCTTGGGCGGGACAGGGAACTATGGCTACACCTTC. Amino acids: CASSLGGTGNYGYTF.